This T cell receptor (beta chain) was sequenced during a study of response to subunit inactivated influenza vaccine. Findings of the study overall: The authors put forward the suggestion that each seasonal influenza vaccination may bring in only a limited number of new T cells.

Per the germline V gene, CDR1 is SGHAT and CDR2 is FQNNGV. The CDR3 sequence is 11 residues long. V was trimmed by 7 bases and J by 4 bases, leaving 4 bases between them. Regarding this clonotype: Its antigen is unidentified.

TCRdb reprocessed the RT-PCR reads via MiXCR and lists one record per CDR3 protein. The sample records 500,000 or so distinct CDR3 sequences, about 15% being singletons. The sample in question was CD4+ T cells sorted from PBMCs, obtained around 25 months after vaccination. V and J are TRBV11-2 and TRBJ2-2; D is undetermined. The receptor comes from a man in his fifties or sixties who received an inactivated influenza vaccine. This CDR3 reads CASIITGELFF. CDR3 in DNA: TGTGCCAGCATAATCACCGGGGAGCTGTTTTTT.